Following are 8 T cell receptor beta chains from one sample sequenced in a study of T cells expressing NK-cell markers. Reprocessing the 5' RACE reads, TCRdb reports a single entry for every CDR3 protein and omits DNA. The sample includes about 410,000 distinct CDR3 sequences. The sequencing sample was made of blood T cells: a sorted CD56 or NKG2C T cell subset, CD4+ or CD8+ T cells, or bulk PBMC T cells (not recorded which). The receptors derive from a woman aged 45-65 years in good health.

The chain combines TRBV5-1 with TRBJ2-1; the TCRdb call, TRBD2, lacks DNA for checking. Germline assignment: CDR1 SGHRS and CDR2 YFSETQ. The CDR3 has 13 residues. CDR3 sequence reads: CASKAGAINEQFF. The full variable domain, with the rest looked up from reference TRBV5-1 and TRBJ2-1, is KAGVTQTPRYLIKTRGQQVTLSCSPISGHRSVSWYQQTPGQGLQFLFEYFSETQRNKGNFPGRFSGRQFSNSRSEMNVSTLELGDSALYLCASKAGAINEQFFGPGTRLTVL.

The chain is built from TRBV7-2 and TRBJ1-5; with no DNA, the TCRdb D assignment of TRBD1 cannot be verified. CDR3 length equals 15 residues. Germline-derived CDR1 and CDR2 are SGHTA and FQGNSA. The CDR3: CASSLGQGARQPQHF.

The V call is TRBV5-1, the J call TRBJ2-3; absent DNA, TCRdb's TRBD2 call cannot be checked. Germline V CDR1 and CDR2: SGHRS, YFSETQ. CDR3 length equals 14 residues. CDR3 protein: CASSSASPTDTQYF.

V usage is TRBV6-2 or TRBV6-3 and J usage is TRBJ2-3; TCRdb selects TRBD1, and the lack of DNA leaves this call unchecked. Per germline, CDR1 MNHEY and CDR2 SVGEGT. The CDR3 contains 14 residues. CDR3 in amino acids: CASSRRGRTDTQYF.

V usage is TRBV3-1 and J usage is TRBJ2-3; TCRdb's D call of TRBD1 is untestable without DNA. The CDR3 is 11 amino acids. From germline, CDR1 is LGHDT and CDR2 YNNKEL (reference sequence). CDR3 protein: CASSHPGAQYF.

The CDR3 reads CSVVYRDSFDEKLFF. This chain connects TRBV29-1 to TRBJ1-4; there is no DNA to check the TCRdb D call of TRBD1. The germline gives CDR1 SQVTM, CDR2 ANQGSEA. The CDR3 runs to 15 residues.

V is TRBV6-1 and J is TRBJ1-3; lacking DNA, the TRBD1 call made by TCRdb goes unchecked. The CDR3 loop spans 14 amino acids. Germline V lookup: CDR1 MNHNS, CDR2 SASEGT. CDR3 in amino acids: CAGGQDGSGNTIYF.

The chain has TRBV6-5 and TRBJ1-1. The CDR3 is made up of 14 amino acids. Germline lookup yields CDR1 MNHEY and CDR2 SVGAGI. CDR3 region: CASSYSRLNTEAFF.